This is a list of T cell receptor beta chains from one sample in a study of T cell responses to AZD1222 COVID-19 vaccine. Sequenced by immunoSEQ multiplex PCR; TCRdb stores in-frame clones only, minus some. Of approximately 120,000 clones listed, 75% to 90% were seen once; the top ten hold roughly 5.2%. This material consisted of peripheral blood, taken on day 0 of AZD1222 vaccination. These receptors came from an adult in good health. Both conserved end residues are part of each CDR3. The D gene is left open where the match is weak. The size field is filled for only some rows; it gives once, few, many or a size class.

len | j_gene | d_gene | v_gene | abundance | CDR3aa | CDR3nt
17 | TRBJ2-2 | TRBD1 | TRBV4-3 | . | CASSQDQTGKNTGELFF | TGCGCCAGCAGCCAAGACCAGACAGGGAAGAACACCGGGGAGCTGTTTTTT
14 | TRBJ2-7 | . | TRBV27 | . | CASSPPGGAGEQYF | TGTGCCAGCAGCCCCCCCGGCGGGGCCGGGGAGCAGTACTTC
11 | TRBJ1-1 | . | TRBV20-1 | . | CSARADTEAFF | TGCAGTGCTAGGGCTGACACTGAAGCTTTCTTT
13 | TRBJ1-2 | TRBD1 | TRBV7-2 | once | CASSSGQGGGYTF | TGTGCCAGCAGCTCGGGACAGGGGGGCGGCTACACCTTC
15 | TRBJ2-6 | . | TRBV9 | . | CASRKNLAGANVLTF | TGTGCCAGCAGGAAGAACCTGGCTGGGGCCAACGTCCTGACTTTC
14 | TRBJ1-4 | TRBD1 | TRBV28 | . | CASNRGRTNEKLFF | TGTGCCAGCAACAGGGGCAGAACTAATGAAAAACTGTTTTTT
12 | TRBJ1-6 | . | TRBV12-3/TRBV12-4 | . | CASSRPSSPLHF | TGTGCCAGCAGCCGCCCAAGTTCGCCCCTCCACTTT
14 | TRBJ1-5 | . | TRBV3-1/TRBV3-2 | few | CASSQDPENQPQHF | TGTGCCAGCAGCCAAGATCCAGAAAATCAGCCCCAGCATTTT
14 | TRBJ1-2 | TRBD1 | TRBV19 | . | CASSSRTGGYGYTF | TGTGCCAGTAGTTCAAGGACAGGGGGATATGGCTACACCTTC
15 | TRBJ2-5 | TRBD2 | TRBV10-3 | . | CAISRTSGKLETQYF | TGTGCCATCAGCAGGACTAGCGGGAAGCTAGAGACCCAGTACTTC
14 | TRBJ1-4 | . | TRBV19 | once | CASTEGPTNEKLFF | TGTGCCAGTACGGAGGGACCAACTAATGAAAAACTGTTTTTT
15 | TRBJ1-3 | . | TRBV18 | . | CASSPLAETSGTIYF | TGTGCCAGCTCACCACTAGCGGAGACCAGTGGCACCATATATTTT
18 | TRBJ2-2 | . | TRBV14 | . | CASSQGLGLARGAGELFF | TGTGCCAGCAGCCAAGGTTTAGGGCTCGCGCGAGGCGCCGGGGAGCTGTTTTTT
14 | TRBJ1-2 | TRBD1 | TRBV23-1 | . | CASRRDRSSYGYTF | TGCGCCAGCAGACGGGACAGGAGTTCCTATGGCTACACCTTC
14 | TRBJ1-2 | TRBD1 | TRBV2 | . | CASSDSTGVDGYTF | TGTGCCAGCAGTGACAGCACAGGGGTTGATGGCTACACCTTC
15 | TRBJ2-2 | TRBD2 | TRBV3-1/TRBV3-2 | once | CASSQETSGTGELFF | TGTGCCAGCAGCCAAGAGACTAGCGGGACCGGGGAGCTGTTTTTT
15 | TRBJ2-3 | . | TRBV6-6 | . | CASSPGGRNADTQYF | TGTGCCAGCAGCCCCGGGGGCAGGAACGCAGATACGCAGTATTTT
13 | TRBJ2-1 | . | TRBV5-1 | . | CASSATLDNEQFF | TGCGCCAGCAGCGCCACCCTGGACAATGAGCAGTTCTTC
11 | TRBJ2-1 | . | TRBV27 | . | CASSLGDEQFF | TGTGCCAGCAGTTTAGGCGATGAGCAGTTCTTC
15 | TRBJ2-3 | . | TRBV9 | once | CASSVDEGGTDTQYF | TGTGCCAGCAGCGTAGATGAGGGGGGCACAGATACGCAGTATTTT
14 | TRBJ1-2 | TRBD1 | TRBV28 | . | CASSRTGFRSGYTF | TGTGCCAGCAGTCGGACAGGGTTTAGAAGTGGCTACACCTTC
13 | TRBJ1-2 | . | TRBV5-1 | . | CASSVRARGGYTF | TGCGCCAGCAGCGTCCGGGCACGAGGGGGCTACACCTTC
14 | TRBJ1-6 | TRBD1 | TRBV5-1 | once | CASSLAGQDSPLHF | TGCGCCAGCAGCTTGGCCGGACAGGATTCACCCCTCCACTTT
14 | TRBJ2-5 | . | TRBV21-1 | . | CASSNRTEQETQYF | TGTGCCAGCAGCAACCGGACAGAGCAAGAGACCCAGTACTTC
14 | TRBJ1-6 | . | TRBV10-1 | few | CASSEALEYSPLHF | TGCGCCAGCAGTGAGGCTTTGGAATATTCACCCCTCCACTTT
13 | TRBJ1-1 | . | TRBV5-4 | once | CASSIDRNTEAFF | TGTGCCAGCAGCATCGACAGGAACACTGAAGCTTTCTTT
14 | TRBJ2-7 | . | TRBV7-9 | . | CASSPRGVPYEQYF | TGTGCCAGCAGCCCTCGCGGAGTCCCCTACGAGCAGTACTTC
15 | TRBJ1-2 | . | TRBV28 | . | CASSPTGQGEYGYTF | TGTGCCAGCAGTCCGACGGGGCAGGGAGAGTATGGCTACACCTTC
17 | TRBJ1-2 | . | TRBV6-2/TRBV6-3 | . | CASSPVYSQTSMVGYTF | TGTGCCAGCAGTCCCGTATACTCTCAGACCTCTATGGTTGGCTACACCTTC
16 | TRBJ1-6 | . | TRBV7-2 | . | CASSPIQGSYNSPLHF | TGTGCCAGCAGCCCCATACAGGGATCCTATAATTCACCCCTCCACTTT
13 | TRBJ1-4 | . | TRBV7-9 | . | CASSRSPDEKLFF | TGTGCCAGCAGCCGAAGTCCCGACGAAAAACTGTTTTTT
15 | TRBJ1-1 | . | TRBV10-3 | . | CAISESGGGLTEAFF | TGTGCCATCAGTGAGTCAGGAGGGGGGTTGACTGAAGCTTTCTTT
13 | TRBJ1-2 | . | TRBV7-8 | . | CASSFRGDYGYTF | TGTGCCAGCAGCTTCCGGGGGGACTATGGCTACACCTTC
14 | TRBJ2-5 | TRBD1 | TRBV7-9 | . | CASSAAGGWETQYF | TGTGCCAGCAGCGCAGCAGGGGGCTGGGAGACCCAGTACTTC
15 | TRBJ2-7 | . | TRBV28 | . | CASSLYAGARYEQYF | TGTGCCAGCAGTTTATATGCAGGGGCCCGTTACGAGCAGTACTTC
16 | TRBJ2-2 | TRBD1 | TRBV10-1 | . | CASSEGRTGNTGELFF | TGCGCCAGCAGTGAAGGAAGGACAGGGAACACCGGGGAGCTGTTTTTT
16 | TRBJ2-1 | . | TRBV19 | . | CASSIVGRTDYNEQFF | TGTGCCAGTAGTATAGTGGGCAGGACGGACTACAATGAGCAGTTCTTC
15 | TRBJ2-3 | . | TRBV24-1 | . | CATSDYGGAGDTQYF | TGTGCCACCAGTGATTACGGGGGCGCGGGGGATACGCAGTATTTT
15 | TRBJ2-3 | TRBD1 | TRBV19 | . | CASSDRDRGSDTQYF | TGTGCCAGTAGTGACCGGGACAGGGGGTCAGATACGCAGTATTTT
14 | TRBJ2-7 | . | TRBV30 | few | CAWSGQQTSYEQYF | TGTGCCTGGAGTGGACAGCAAACCTCCTACGAGCAGTACTTC
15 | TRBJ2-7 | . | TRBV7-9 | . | CASSLVEDGSYEQYF | TGTGCCAGCAGCTTAGTGGAGGACGGCTCCTACGAGCAGTACTTC
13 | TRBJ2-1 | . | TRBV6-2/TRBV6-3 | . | CASTPLGYNEQFF | TGTGCCAGCACCCCCCTGGGCTACAATGAGCAGTTCTTC
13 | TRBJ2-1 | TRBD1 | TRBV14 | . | CASSQGQWIEQFF | TGTGCCAGCAGCCAGGGACAGTGGATTGAGCAGTTCTTC
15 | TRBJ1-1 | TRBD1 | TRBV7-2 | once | CASSLWSGGTTEAFF | TGTGCCAGCAGCTTATGGTCAGGGGGGACCACTGAAGCTTTCTTT
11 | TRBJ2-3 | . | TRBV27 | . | CASGVGDTQYF | TGTGCCAGTGGGGTTGGGGATACGCAGTATTTT
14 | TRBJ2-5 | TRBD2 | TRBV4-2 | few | CASSQVGSGETQYF | TGTGCCAGCAGCCAAGTTGGTAGCGGGGAGACCCAGTACTTC
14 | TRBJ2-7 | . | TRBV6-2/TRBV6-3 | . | CASSWGTPPYEQYF | TGTGCCAGCAGTTGGGGGACACCCCCCTACGAGCAGTACTTC
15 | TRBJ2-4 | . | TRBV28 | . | CASSLSASTQDIQYF | TGTGCCAGCAGTTTATCGGCCTCTACCCAGGACATTCAGTACTTC
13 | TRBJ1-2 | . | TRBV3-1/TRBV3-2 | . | CASSQSGGGGYTF | TGTGCCAGCAGCCAATCGGGGGGTGGTGGCTACACCTTC
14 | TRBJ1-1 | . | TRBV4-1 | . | CASSRAGGNTEAFF | TGCGCCAGCAGCCGGGCTGGGGGGAACACTGAAGCTTTCTTT
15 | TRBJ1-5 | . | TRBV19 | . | CASSIQSGPIVPQHF | TGTGCCAGTAGTATACAGTCGGGGCCAATCGTCCCCCAGCATTTT
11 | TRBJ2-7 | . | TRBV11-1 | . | CASGKGREQYF | TGTGCCAGCGGGAAGGGGCGTGAGCAGTACTTC
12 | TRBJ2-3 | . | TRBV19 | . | CASSMVGGPQYF | TGTGCCAGTAGTATGGTGGGGGGGCCTCAGTATTTT
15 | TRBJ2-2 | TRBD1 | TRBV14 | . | CASSPDRGNTGELFF | TGTGCCAGCAGTCCCGACAGGGGAAACACCGGGGAGCTGTTTTTT
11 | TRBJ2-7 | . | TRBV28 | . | CASRTYHEQYF | TGTGCCAGCAGAACCTACCACGAGCAGTACTTC
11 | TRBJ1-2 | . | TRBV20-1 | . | CSAGTTGSYTF | TGCAGTGCTGGGACTACGGGCAGCTACACCTTC
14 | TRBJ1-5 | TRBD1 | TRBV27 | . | CASSLGSGGRPQHF | TGTGCCAGCAGTTTAGGGTCAGGGGGAAGGCCCCAGCATTTT
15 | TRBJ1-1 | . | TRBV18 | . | CASSPLPSLKTEAFF | TGTGCCAGCTCCCCCCTACCATCCCTGAAGACTGAAGCTTTCTTT
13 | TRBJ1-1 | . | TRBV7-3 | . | CASSRDRNTEAFF | TGTGCCAGCAGCAGGGACCGGAACACTGAAGCTTTCTTT
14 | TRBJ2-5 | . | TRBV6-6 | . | CASSYLGHQETQYF | TGTGCCAGCAGTTACCTGGGACACCAAGAGACCCAGTACTTC